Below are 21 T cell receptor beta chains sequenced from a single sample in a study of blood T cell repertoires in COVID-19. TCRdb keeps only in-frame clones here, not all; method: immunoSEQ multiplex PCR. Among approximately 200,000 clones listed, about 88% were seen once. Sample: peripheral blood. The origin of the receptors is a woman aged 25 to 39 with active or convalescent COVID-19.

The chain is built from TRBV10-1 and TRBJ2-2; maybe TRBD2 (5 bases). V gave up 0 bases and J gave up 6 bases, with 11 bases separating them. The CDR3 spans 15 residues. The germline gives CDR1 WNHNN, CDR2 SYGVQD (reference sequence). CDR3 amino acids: CASSESRAGSGELFF. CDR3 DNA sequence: TGCGCCAGCAGTGAGTCGAGGGCGGGTTCCGGGGAGCTGTTTTTT.

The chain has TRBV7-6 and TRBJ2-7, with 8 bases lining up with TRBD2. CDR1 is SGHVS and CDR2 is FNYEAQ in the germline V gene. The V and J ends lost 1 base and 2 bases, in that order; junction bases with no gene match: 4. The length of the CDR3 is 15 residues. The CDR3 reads CASSLEAGVTYEQYF. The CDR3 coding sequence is TGTGCCAGCAGCTTAGAAGCGGGGGTCACCTACGAGCAGTACTTC.

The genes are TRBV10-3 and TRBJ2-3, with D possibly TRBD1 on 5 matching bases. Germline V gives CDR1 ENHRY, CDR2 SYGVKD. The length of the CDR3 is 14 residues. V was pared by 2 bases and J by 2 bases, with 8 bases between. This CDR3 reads CAISEVGLTDTQYF. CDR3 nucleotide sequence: TGTGCCATCAGTGAGGTGGGGCTCACAGATACGCAGTATTTT.

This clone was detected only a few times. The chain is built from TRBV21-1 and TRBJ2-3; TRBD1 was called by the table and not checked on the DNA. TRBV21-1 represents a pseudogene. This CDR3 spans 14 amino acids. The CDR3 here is CASAAGVGTDTQYF. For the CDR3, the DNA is TGTGCCTCTGCTGCAGGGGTCGGCACAGATACGCAGTATTTT.

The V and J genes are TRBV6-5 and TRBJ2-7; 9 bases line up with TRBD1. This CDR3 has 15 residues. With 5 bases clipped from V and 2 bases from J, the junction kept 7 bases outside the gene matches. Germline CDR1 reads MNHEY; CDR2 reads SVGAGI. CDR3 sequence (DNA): TGTGCCAGCAGTACGACCGGGACAGGGACCTACGAGCAGTACTTC. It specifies CASSTTGTGTYEQYF.

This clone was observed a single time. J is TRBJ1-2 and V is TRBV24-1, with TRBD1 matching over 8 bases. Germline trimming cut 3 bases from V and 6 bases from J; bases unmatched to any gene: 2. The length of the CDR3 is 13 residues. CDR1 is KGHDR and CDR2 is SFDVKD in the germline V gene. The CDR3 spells CATSDPGGDGYTF. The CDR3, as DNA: TGTGCCACCAGTGATCCAGGGGGCGATGGCTACACCTTC.

The CDR3 bases are TGTGCCAGCAGTTTACGTCGGGGGAGAGCTCTCAGCTCCTACGAGCAGTACTTC. This gives the protein CASSLRRGRALSSYEQYF. The chain combines TRBV28 with TRBJ2-7; D is perhaps TRBD2 (6 bases). Trimming cost V 2 bases and J 0 bases, with 20 bases left between them. Germline loops: CDR1 MDHEN, CDR2 SYDVKM. The CDR3 covers 18 residues.

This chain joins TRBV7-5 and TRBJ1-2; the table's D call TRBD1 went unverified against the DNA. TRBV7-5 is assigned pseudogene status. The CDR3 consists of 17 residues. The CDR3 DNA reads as TGTGCCAGAAGCGCCCCCCCTACAGGGTCCACAAACTATGGCTACACCTTC. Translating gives CARSAPPTGSTNYGYTF.

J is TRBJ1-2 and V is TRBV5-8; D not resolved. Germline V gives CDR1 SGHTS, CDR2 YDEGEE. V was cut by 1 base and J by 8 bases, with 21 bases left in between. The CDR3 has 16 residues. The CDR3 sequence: CASSLKSAGDVGGYTF. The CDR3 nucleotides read TGTGCCAGCAGCTTGAAGTCTGCGGGCGACGTCGGGGGCTACACCTTC.

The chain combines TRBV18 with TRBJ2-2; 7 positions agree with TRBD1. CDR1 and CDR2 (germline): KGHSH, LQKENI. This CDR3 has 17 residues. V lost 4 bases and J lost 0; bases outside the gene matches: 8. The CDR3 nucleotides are TGTGCCAGCTCACAGAGGACAGGTAGCGCGAACACCGGGGAGCTGTTTTTT. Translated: CASSQRTGSANTGELFF.

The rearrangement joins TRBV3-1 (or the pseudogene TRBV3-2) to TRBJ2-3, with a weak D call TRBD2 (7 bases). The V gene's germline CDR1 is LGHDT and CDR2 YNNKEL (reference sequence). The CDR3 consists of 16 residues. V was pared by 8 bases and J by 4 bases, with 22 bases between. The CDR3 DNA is TGTGCCAGCCAGCCGTCCTGGGGGGGCATGGCAGATACGCAGTATTTT. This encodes CASQPSWGGMADTQYF.

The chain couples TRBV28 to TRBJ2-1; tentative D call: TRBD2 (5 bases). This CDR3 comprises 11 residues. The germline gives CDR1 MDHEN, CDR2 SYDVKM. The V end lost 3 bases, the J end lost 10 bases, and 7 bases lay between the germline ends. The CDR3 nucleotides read TGTGCCAGCAGTTTGGGAGCAGAGCAGTTCTTC. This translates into CASSLGAEQFF.

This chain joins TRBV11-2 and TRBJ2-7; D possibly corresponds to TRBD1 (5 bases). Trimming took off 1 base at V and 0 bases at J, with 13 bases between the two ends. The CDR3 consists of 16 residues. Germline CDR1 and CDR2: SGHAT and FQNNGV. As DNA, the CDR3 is TGTGCCAGCAGCTTAGGGTGGGGCCCGAGCTCCTACGAGCAGTACTTC. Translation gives CASSLGWGPSSYEQYF.

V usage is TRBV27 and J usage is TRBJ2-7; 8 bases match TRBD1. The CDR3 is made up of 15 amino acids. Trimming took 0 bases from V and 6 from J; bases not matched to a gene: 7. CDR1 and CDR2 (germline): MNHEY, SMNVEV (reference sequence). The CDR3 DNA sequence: TGTGCCAGCAGTTTATCGTGGGGCAGGGGGCCCGAGCAGTACTTC. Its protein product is CASSLSWGRGPEQYF.

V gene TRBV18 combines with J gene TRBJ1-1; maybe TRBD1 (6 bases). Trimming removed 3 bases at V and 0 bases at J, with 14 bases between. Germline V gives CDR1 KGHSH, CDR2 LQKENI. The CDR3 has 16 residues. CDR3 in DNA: TGTGCCAGCTCACCTACCATCGGGGGGCTGAACACTGAAGCTTTCTTT. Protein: CASSPTIGGLNTEAFF.

The CDR3 DNA sequence: TGCGCCAGCAGCACCTATCCGGGACAGGGGATTAGTGAAGCTTTCTTT. This codes for CASSTYPGQGISEAFF. The chain couples TRBV5-1 to TRBJ1-1, with 10 bases matching TRBD1. Trimming removed 4 bases from V and 7 bases from J; junction bases left unmatched: 13. Germline V gives CDR1 SGHRS, CDR2 YFSETQ. CDR3 length: 16 amino acids.

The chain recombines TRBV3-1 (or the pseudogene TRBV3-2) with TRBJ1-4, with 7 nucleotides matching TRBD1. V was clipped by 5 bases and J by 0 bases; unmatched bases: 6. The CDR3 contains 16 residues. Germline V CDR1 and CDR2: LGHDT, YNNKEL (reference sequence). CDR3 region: CASSDGTVATNEKLFF. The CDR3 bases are TGTGCCAGCAGCGATGGGACAGTTGCAACTAATGAAAAACTGTTTTTT.

The CDR3 here is CARRLDSHPNYGYTF. The CDR3, as DNA: TGTGCCAGACGCCTTGACAGTCACCCTAACTATGGCTACACCTTC. The chain links TRBV5-3 to TRBJ1-2; D may be TRBD1 (5 bases). TRBV5-3 is noted as an ORF with a role that remains uncertain. This CDR3 has 15 residues. V was pared by 7 bases and J by 0 bases, with 16 bases between.

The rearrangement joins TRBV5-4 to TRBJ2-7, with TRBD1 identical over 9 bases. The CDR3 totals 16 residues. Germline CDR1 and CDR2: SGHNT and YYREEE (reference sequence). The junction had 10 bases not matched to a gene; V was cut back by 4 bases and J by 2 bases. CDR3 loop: CASSDLGQGITYEQYF. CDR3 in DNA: TGTGCCAGCAGCGACCTCGGACAGGGGATCACCTACGAGCAGTACTTC.

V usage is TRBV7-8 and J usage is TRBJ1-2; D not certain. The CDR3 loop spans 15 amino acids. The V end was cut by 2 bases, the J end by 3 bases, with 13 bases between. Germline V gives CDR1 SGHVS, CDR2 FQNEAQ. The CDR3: CASSLSRTDYYGYTF. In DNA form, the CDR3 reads TGTGCCAGCAGCTTATCCCGGACGGACTACTATGGCTACACCTTC. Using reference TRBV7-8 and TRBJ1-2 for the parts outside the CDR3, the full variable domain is GAGVSQSPRYKVAKRGQDVALRCDPISGHVSLFWYQQALGQGPEFLTYFQNEAQLDKSGLPSDRFFAERPEGSVSTLKIQRTQQEDSAVYLCASSLSRTDYYGYTFGSGTRLTVV.

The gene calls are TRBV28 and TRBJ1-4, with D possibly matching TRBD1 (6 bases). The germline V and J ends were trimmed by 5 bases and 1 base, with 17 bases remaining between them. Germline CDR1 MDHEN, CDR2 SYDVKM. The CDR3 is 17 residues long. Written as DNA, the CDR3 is TGTGCCAGCAGTAGGACAGCGGCCCTTGTAACTAATGAAAAACTGTTTTTT. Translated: CASSRTAALVTNEKLFF. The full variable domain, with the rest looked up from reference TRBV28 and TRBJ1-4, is DVKVTQSSRYLVKRTGEKVFLECVQDMDHENMFWYRQDPGLGLRLIYFSYDVKMKEKGDIPEGYSVSREKKERFSLILESASTNQTSMYLCASSRTAALVTNEKLFFGSGTQLSVL.